A single sample gave rise to the 17 T cell receptor beta chains below, sequenced in a study of Ad26.COV2.S vaccination and SARS-CoV-2 variants (dated by TCRdb to about 2021). Library preparation was by the immunoSEQ multiplex PCR assay. The table was pulled from immuneACCESS by TCRdb, which kept in-frame rearrangements only. Such tables lose some clones; where checked, under half of the loss comes from unresolved V genes, and the rest has no known cause. Present in this sample are 250,000 to 300,000 clones, more than 70% of which were seen just once. The biggest ten clones account for 3% to 4% of the sample. The label giving this sample's treatment or condition can be read as: approximately 18 received Ad26.COV2.S at low or high dose, single or two shots; 5 received placebo; per-sample allocation not given. For vaccine and placebo recipients, repertoires were sequenced using samples collected on day 63 after the first injection.

This specimen was peripheral blood, taken in a trial of Ad26.COV2.S vaccine versus placebo. These receptors all come from a person between 18 and 65 years old who received the Ad26.COV2.S COVID-19 vaccine or a placebo.

V usage is TRBV19 and J usage is TRBJ1-5; D is unclear. This CDR3 has 12 amino acids. Germline V gene lookup returns CDR1 LNHDA and CDR2 SQIVND (reference sequence). V was clipped by 6 bases and J by 1 base, with 4 bases between them. CDR3 nucleotides: TGTGCCAGTAGACAAAGCAATCAGCCCCAGCATTTT. Translating it yields CASRQSNQPQHF.

This chain uses TRBV25-1 with TRBJ2-7, with 7 positions matching TRBD2. This CDR3 contains 18 residues. V shed 2 bases, J shed 4 bases, and the junction held 17 bases outside the gene matches. Germline CDR1 and CDR2: MGHDK and SYGVNS. The CDR3 is CASSEGPSDGGSRYEQYF. Here the CDR3 DNA reads TGTGCCAGCAGTGAAGGGCCCTCGGATGGCGGGAGCAGATACGAGCAGTACTTC.

The chain combines TRBV4-1 with TRBJ1-2; D call uncertain. The CDR3 has 13 residues. V was cut by 3 bases and J by 1 base, with 6 bases left in between. The germline V gene encodes CDR1 MGHRA and CDR2 YSYEKL. The CDR3 DNA sequence: TGCGCCAGCAGCCAGGGCCTTAACTATGGCTACACCTTC. Protein product: CASSQGLNYGYTF.

The CDR3 is CASSLAARLGYGYTF. The CDR3 bases are TGTGCCAGCAGCTTGGCAGCCCGGTTGGGCTATGGCTACACCTTC. This chain links TRBV5-6 with TRBJ1-2, with D unclear. From germline, CDR1 is SGHDT and CDR2 YYEEEE. Between the trimmed V and J ends, which lost 0 bases and 4 bases, there was a span of 13 bases. The CDR3 is 15 amino acids.

The gene calls are TRBV7-9 and TRBJ1-1; maybe TRBD1 (6 bases). Germline-derived CDR1 and CDR2 are SEHNR and FQNEAQ (reference sequence). This CDR3 has 14 residues. The V gene lost 4 bases and the J gene lost 1 base, with 10 bases spanning the gap. The CDR3, as DNA: TGTGCCAGCAGCTCGCAACAGGGGAACACTGAAGCTTTCTTT. It specifies CASSSQQGNTEAFF.

This rearrangement joins TRBV2 to TRBJ2-2, with 7 bases matching TRBD2. CDR1 is SNHLY and CDR2 is FYNNEI in the germline V gene. The CDR3 loop spans 14 amino acids. V lost 7 bases to trimming and J lost 4 bases; unmatched junction nucleotides: 6. The CDR3 region is CASMGGIRTGELFF. CDR3 in DNA: TGTGCCAGCATGGGGGGGATTCGCACCGGGGAGCTGTTTTTT.

The sample holds one count of this clone. The chain has TRBV5-1 and TRBJ1-4; 9 bases are shared with TRBD1. Germline CDR1 reads SGHRS; CDR2 reads YFSETQ. CDR3 length: 14 residues. V shed 2 bases and J 5 bases; nucleotides not matched to a gene: 1. In DNA, the CDR3 is TGCGCCAGCAGCTTAGACAGGGGGAATGAAAAACTGTTTTTT. It yields the protein CASSLDRGNEKLFF. Variable domain in full (rest from reference TRBV5-1 and TRBJ1-4): KAGVTQTPRYLIKTRGQQVTLSCSPISGHRSVSWYQQTPGQGLQFLFEYFSETQRNKGNFPGRFSGRQFSNSRSEMNVSTLELGDSALYLCASSLDRGNEKLFFGSGTQLSVL.

The rearrangement joins TRBV5-1 to TRBJ1-2; D call uncertain. CDR1 is SGHRS and CDR2 is YFSETQ in the germline V gene. The length of the CDR3 is 14 residues. V dropped 0 bases and J dropped 2 bases, with 8 bases sitting between them. The CDR3, as DNA: TGCGCCAGCAGCTTGGGGCAGGCAAACTATGGCTACACCTTC. It encodes CASSLGQANYGYTF.

The chain employs TRBV24-1 and TRBJ2-6; D tentatively reads TRBD1 or TRBD2 (6 bases each). V was clipped by 3 bases and J by 4 bases, with 15 bases between them. The germline gives CDR1 KGHDR, CDR2 SFDVKD. The length of the CDR3 is 17 residues. The CDR3 DNA reads TGTGCCACCAGTGATGCTGGCGGGACACCCGGGGCCAACGTCCTGACTTTC. Translation gives CATSDAGGTPGANVLTF.

The chain couples TRBV7-2 to TRBJ2-5; no clear D. CDR1 is SGHTA, CDR2 FQGNSA, per germline. V lost 4 bases to trimming and J lost 3 bases, with 9 bases between them. CDR3 size: 13 residues. The chain's CDR3 is CASSYHREETQYF. The CDR3 DNA reads as TGTGCCAGCAGCTACCACAGAGAAGAGACCCAGTACTTC. Complete variable domain (other parts from reference TRBV7-2 and TRBJ2-5): GAGVSQSPSNKVTEKGKDVELRCDPISGHTALYWYRQSLGQGLEFLIYFQGNSAPDKSGLPSDRFSAERTGGSVSTLTIQRTQQEDSAVYLCASSYHREETQYFGPGTRLLVL.

This clone was recorded a few times. J is TRBJ1-6 and V is TRBV7-2; tentative D call: TRBD1 (6 bases). This CDR3 spans 15 amino acids. The germline V gene encodes CDR1 SGHTA and CDR2 FQGNSA. V lost 4 bases to trimming and J lost 7 bases, with 14 bases between them. The CDR3 reads CASSSRQAQNSPLHF. In DNA form, the CDR3 reads TGTGCCAGCAGCTCTAGACAGGCGCAAAATTCACCCCTCCACTTT. Using reference TRBV7-2 and TRBJ1-6 for the parts outside the CDR3, the full variable domain is GAGVSQSPSNKVTEKGKDVELRCDPISGHTALYWYRQSLGQGLEFLIYFQGNSAPDKSGLPSDRFSAERTGGSVSTLTIQRTQQEDSAVYLCASSSRQAQNSPLHFGNGTRLTVT.

The rearrangement links TRBV7-9 to TRBJ1-1; D call uncertain. Germline CDR1 SEHNR, CDR2 FQNEAQ (reference sequence). The CDR3 is made up of 13 amino acids. The ends were cut back, 11 bases at V and 1 base at J, with 14 bases in the middle. CDR3 sequence reads: CASSLSRNTEAFF. Written as DNA, the CDR3 is TGTGCCTCCAGCTTAAGTAGGAACACTGAAGCTTTCTTT.

The V gene is TRBV7-9, the J gene TRBJ2-7; 9 bases align to TRBD2. V lost 5 bases to trimming and J lost 4 bases; unmatched junction nucleotides: 15. The CDR3 loop spans 17 amino acids. CDR1 and CDR2 from the germline V gene are SEHNR and FQNEAQ (reference sequence). The DNA of the CDR3 is TGTGCCAGCAGCCCTATAGCGGGAGCGACCGGGTCTTACGAGCAGTACTTC. Its protein is CASSPIAGATGSYEQYF.

The rearrangement uses TRBV10-2 and TRBJ1-1; 9 positions agree with TRBD1. CDR3 length: 17 amino acids. Trimming removed 6 bases from V and 1 base from J; junction bases left unmatched: 12. CDR1 and CDR2 (germline): WSHSY, SAAADI. The CDR3 DNA sequence: TGCGCCAGCAGAATCACAGGGGGCTGGGGTAGGAACACTGAAGCTTTCTTT. Translation gives CASRITGGWGRNTEAFF.

This clone occurred once. The chain combines TRBV21-1 with TRBJ1-2. TRBV21-1 corresponds to a pseudogene. The CDR3 sequence is 12 residues long. CDR3 region: CASSKGDGGYTF. The CDR3, as DNA: TGTGCCAGCAGCAAAGGGGATGGTGGCTACACCTTC.

The gene calls are TRBV18 and TRBJ1-1; D is uncertain. The CDR3 is made up of 13 amino acids. The germline CDR1 and CDR2 sequences are KGHSH and LQKENI. V was pared by 5 bases and J by 2 bases, with 9 bases between. CDR3 sequence reads: CASSSDFNTEAFF. The DNA of the CDR3 is TGTGCCAGCTCATCGGACTTTAACACTGAAGCTTTCTTT.

This rearrangement joins TRBV5-1 to TRBJ2-2; 10 bases map to TRBD1. Germline values: CDR1 SGHRS, CDR2 YFSETQ. The CDR3 contains 14 residues. J was trimmed by 5 bases and V by 6 bases; bases with no gene match: 4. This CDR3 is CASTGTGDTGELFF. The CDR3 DNA sequence: TGCGCCAGCACCGGGACAGGGGATACCGGGGAGCTGTTTTTT.